A single sample is the source of the 23 T cell receptor beta chains below, sequenced in a study of regulatory T cells in long-lasting Graves disease. The time point was: newly diagnosed GD, antithyroid drugs for less than 3 months. RNA isolated from PBMCs was used to make the TCR library. Investigators prepared the TCR beta libraries by applying iRepertoire HTBI primers and Arm-PCR of CDR3 regions. A single record per CDR3 protein comes from TCRdb applying MiXCR to the multiplex PCR reads. The sample has 450,000 to 600,000 distinct CDR3 sequences; roughly 14% are singletons. This sample was shared with a second study, whose subject was T cells in Graves' hyperthyroidism and ophthalmopathy.

The material was peripheral blood mononuclear cells (PBMCs), obtained at new diagnosis, from a patient treated with antithyroid drugs. The receptors come from a man younger than 40 with Graves disease.

This clonotype was detected ten times or more. This sequence joins TRBV2 and TRBJ2-3; D ambiguous. This CDR3 is built from 15 residues. Trimming cost V 2 bases and J 0 bases, with 9 bases left between them. Germline loops: CDR1 SNHLY, CDR2 FYNNEI. CDR3 DNA sequence: TGTGCCAGCAGTGAACTTGCGGCTAGCACAGATACGCAGTATTTT. Protein product: CASSELAASTDTQYF.

This clonotype was recorded a few times. The genes are TRBV7-2 and TRBJ2-7; D gene unclear. This CDR3 has 13 residues. Germline V gene sequence: CDR1 SGHTA, CDR2 FQGNSA. V lost 5 bases and J 3 bases, leaving 11 bases between the germline ends. In DNA form, the CDR3 reads TGTGCCAGCAGCCCCGACGGAGACTACGAGCAGTACTTC. Its protein product is CASSPDGDYEQYF.

Ten or more counts support this clonotype. J is TRBJ2-7 and V is TRBV11-2; D possibly uses TRBD1 or TRBD2 (6 bases each). This CDR3 is 16 amino acids long. Trimming took off 5 bases at V and 4 bases at J, with 21 bases between the two ends. Germline CDR1 reads SGHAT; CDR2 reads FQNNGV. The CDR3 DNA sequence: TGTGCCAGCAGCCGCTTCGGGGGCAGTACGCCTTACGAGCAGTACTTC. This sequence encodes CASSRFGGSTPYEQYF.

This clonotype showed up many times. The rearrangement uses TRBV6-5 and TRBJ2-7, with D possibly being TRBD1 (6 bases). The CDR3 contains 15 residues. V gave up 2 bases and J gave up 3 bases, with 14 bases separating them. The V gene's germline CDR1 is MNHEY and CDR2 SVGAGI. CDR3 nucleotides: TGTGCCAGCAGTTACCAGGACAGTCCGGGCTACGAGCAGTACTTC. Translating it yields CASSYQDSPGYEQYF.

This chain joins TRBV9 and TRBJ2-5; 8 nucleotides line up with TRBD2. Looked up from germline, CDR1 is SGDLS and CDR2 is YYNGEE. This CDR3 spans 17 amino acids. V shed 4 bases, J shed 5 bases, and the junction held 16 bases outside the gene matches. DNA of the CDR3: TGTGCCAGCAGCCCAGCCGGGACCGGGGGGGTCCTGGAGACCCAGTACTTC. Translation: CASSPAGTGGVLETQYF.

Concerning this clonotype itself: This may come from a read error, since a much larger clone is one base off. The chain uses TRBV20-1 and TRBJ1-2; a possible D gene is TRBD1 (6 bases). Germline V gene data show CDR1 as DFQATT and CDR2 as SNEGSKA (reference sequence). The CDR3 has 14 residues. Trimming pared 3 bases from V and 8 bases from J, leaving 19 bases between. This CDR3 reads CSARPGHGRHGYTF. For the CDR3, the DNA is TGCAGTGCTAGGCCGGGACATGGTCGCCACGGCTACACCTTC.

In the case of this clonotype: This may arise from a read error, as a much more abundant clone is one base away. This sequence joins TRBV3-1 and TRBJ2-3; D remains ambiguous. Germline CDR1 and CDR2: LGHDT and YNNKEL (reference sequence). The CDR3 totals 15 residues. The CDR3 coding sequence is TGTGCCAACAGCCAAGATCGTCCTGAGAAAGATACGCAGTATTTT. It translates to CANSQDRPEKDTQYF.

The chain employs TRBV30 and TRBJ1-3; D is uncertain. V lost 4 bases to trimming and J lost 0 bases, with 4 bases between them. CDR1 is GTSNPN and CDR2 is SVGIG in the germline V gene (reference sequence). The CDR3 loop spans 12 amino acids. CDR3 DNA: TGTGCCTGGACTTTCTCTGGAAACACCATATATTTT. This codes for CAWTFSGNTIYF. The full variable domain, with the rest looked up from reference TRBV30 and TRBJ1-3, is SQTIHQWPATLVQPVGSPLSLECTVEGTSNPNLYWYRQAAGRGLQLLFYSVGIGQISSEVPQNLSASRPQDRQFILSSKKLLLSDSGFYLCAWTFSGNTIYFGEGSWLTVV.

The chain couples TRBV5-1 to TRBJ2-7; 12 bases map to TRBD2. The CDR3 has 15 amino acids. CDR1 and CDR2 from the germline V gene are SGHRS and YFSETQ. The junction had 8 bases not matched to a gene; V was cut back by 4 bases and J by 6 bases. For the CDR3, the DNA is TGCGCCAGCAGCCTTCCGACTAGCGGGAGAGGCGAGCAGTACTTC. It yields the protein CASSLPTSGRGEQYF. The full variable domain, its missing parts supplied by reference TRBV5-1 and TRBJ2-7, is KAGVTQTPRYLIKTRGQQVTLSCSPISGHRSVSWYQQTPGQGLQFLFEYFSETQRNKGNFPGRFSGRQFSNSRSEMNVSTLELGDSALYLCASSLPTSGRGEQYFGPGTRLTVT.

The chain recombines TRBV2 with TRBJ1-3; D might be TRBD1 (5 bases). This CDR3 is built from 15 residues. The V and J ends lost 6 bases and 0 bases respectively, with 12 bases between them. Germline values: CDR1 SNHLY, CDR2 FYNNEI. CDR3 sequence (DNA): TGTGCCAGCAGCGGGACGGGTTACTCTGGAAACACCATATATTTT. Its protein is CASSGTGYSGNTIYF.

This clonotype was counted a few times. An end of the junction differs from the germline gene, which may be a read error. The chain employs TRBV2 and TRBJ2-2; 7 bases fit TRBD2. The CDR3 has 15 amino acids. Per germline, CDR1 SNHLY and CDR2 FYNNEI. CDR3 residues: CASRGPGTTTGEPFF. Written as DNA, the CDR3 is TGTGCCAGCAGGGGCCCCGGGACTACCACCGGGGAGCCGTTTTTT. The variable domain in full, completed from reference TRBV2 and TRBJ2-2, reads EPEVTQTPSHQVTQMGQEVILRCVPISNHLYFYWYRQILGQKVEFLVSFYNNEISEKSEIFDDQFSVERPDGSNFTLKIRSTKLEDSAMYFCASRGPGTTTGEPFFGEGSRLTVL.

This clonotype was counted only a few times. The gene calls are TRBV5-4 and TRBJ2-1; 11 bases fit TRBD2. Germline CDR1 SGHNT, CDR2 YYREEE (reference sequence). This CDR3 contains 16 residues. The J segment lost 4 bases and the V segment lost 2 bases, leaving 5 bases of the junction unmatched. The CDR3: CASSFPSGRLYNEQFF. Written as DNA, the CDR3 is TGTGCCAGCAGCTTCCCTAGCGGGAGGCTGTACAATGAGCAGTTCTTC.

A few counts support this clonotype. V and J are TRBV5-1 and TRBJ2-7, with unresolved D. The germline CDR1 and CDR2 sequences are SGHRS and YFSETQ. The CDR3 is 15 residues long. V lost 1 base and J lost 0, with 11 bases in between. This CDR3 is CASSLSGALSYEQYF. In DNA form, the CDR3 reads TGCGCCAGCAGCTTGTCAGGCGCTCTCTCCTACGAGCAGTACTTC.

This clonotype was seen ten or more times. The rearrangement joins TRBV11-2 to TRBJ2-7, with D possibly called TRBD1 or TRBD2 (7 bases each). The CDR3 is made up of 13 amino acids. The V end lost 5 bases, the J end lost 13 bases, and 21 bases lay between the germline ends. CDR1 and CDR2 (germline): SGHAT, FQNNGV. The CDR3: CASSPGGVYPIYF. The CDR3 DNA follows: TGTGCCAGCAGCCCAGGGGGGGTTTATCCCATATACTTC.

This chain uses TRBV7-2 with TRBJ1-6; D is uncertain. This CDR3 has 18 residues. Trimming took off 6 bases at V and 0 bases at J, with 18 bases between the two ends. CDR1 is SGHTA, CDR2 FQGNSA, per germline. In nucleotides, the CDR3 is TGTACCAGCAGGTTTCACCGTTTAACGAGCTCCTATAATTCACCCCTCCACTTT. Protein product: CTSRFHRLTSSYNSPLHF.

This chain joins TRBV20-1 and TRBJ1-1, with D tentatively TRBD1 (5 bases). Trimming removed 6 bases at V and 10 bases at J, with 21 bases between. Germline loops: CDR1 DFQATT, CDR2 SNEGSKA (reference sequence). The CDR3 runs 13 residues. The CDR3 DNA follows: TGCAGTGCCCTCCGGGACTCTAGAAGGGGAGCTTTCTTT. Protein: CSALRDSRRGAFF.

As regards this clonotype: The junction shows a germline mismatch at one end, possibly a read error. The chain carries TRBV5-5 and TRBJ2-7; 9 bases fit TRBD2. The V gene's germline CDR1 is SGHKS and CDR2 YYEKEE (reference sequence). The CDR3 is 16 amino acids. Here the CDR3 DNA reads TGTACCAGCAGCCTCCTCGGTAGCGGGAGTGGGCACGAGCAGTACTTC. Translating it yields CTSSLLGSGSGHEQYF.

This clonotype was counted at least ten times. The chain combines TRBV12-3 or TRBV12-4 with TRBJ1-1, with D possibly TRBD1 on 5 matching bases. The length of the CDR3 is 15 residues. V lost 3 bases and J lost 1, with 12 bases in between. The CDR3 sequence: CASSFPTQGNTEAFF. DNA of the CDR3: TGTGCCAGCAGTTTCCCGACTCAGGGGAACACTGAAGCTTTCTTT.

The sample holds a few counts of this clonotype. V is TRBV7-2 and J is TRBJ2-7; the D call may be TRBD1 or TRBD2 (5 bases each). The V gene lost 5 bases and the J gene lost 5 bases, with 16 bases spanning the gap. Germline V lookup: CDR1 SGHTA, CDR2 FQGNSA. This CDR3 is built from 14 residues. In DNA, the CDR3 is TGTGCCAGCAGCCCACATTTGGGGGTAAACGAGCAGTACTTC. The encoded protein is CASSPHLGVNEQYF.

A few counts support this clonotype. The V gene is TRBV18, the J gene TRBJ1-5; TRBD1 matches at 10 bases. V lost 3 bases and J lost 9; bases outside the gene matches: 5. The germline gives CDR1 KGHSH, CDR2 LQKENI. There are 14 residues in the CDR3. The CDR3 DNA follows: TGTGCCAGCTCACCGTCGGGACAGGGGCTGCCCCAGCATTTT. Translated, it gives CASSPSGQGLPQHF.

In its sample, this clonotype was seen many times. The rearrangement uses TRBV28 and TRBJ2-1; TRBD1 is a possible D gene (5 bases). With 6 bases removed from V and 5 bases from J, the gap between germline ends came to 11 bases. Germline V CDR1 and CDR2: MDHEN, SYDVKM. There are 13 residues in the CDR3. The DNA for the CDR3 is TGTGCCAGCAGGTCCCAGGGCGACAATGAGCAGTTCTTC. This gives the protein CASRSQGDNEQFF.

This clonotype came up many times. The CDR3 DNA reads TGTGCCAGCAGCCCGACCACCGGGGCTTCCTACGAGCAGTACTTC. It codes for CASSPTTGASYEQYF. This chain joins TRBV9 and TRBJ2-7, with D possibly being TRBD1 or TRBD2 (5 bases each). This CDR3 comprises 15 residues. Germline V CDR1 and CDR2: SGDLS, YYNGEE. The ends were cut back, 4 bases at V and 1 base at J, with 15 bases in the middle.

V is TRBV12-3 or TRBV12-4 and J is TRBJ1-2, with 8 bases aligning to TRBD1. There are 14 residues in the CDR3. Unmatched junction bases numbered 10, after V lost 6 bases and J lost 7 bases. The CDR3 protein is CASSQDRDISGYTF. The CDR3, as DNA: TGTGCCAGCAGCCAGGACAGGGACATATCTGGCTACACCTTC.